One and the same sample provided the 9 T cell receptor beta chains below, sequenced in a study of blood T cell repertoires in COVID-19. Method: immunoSEQ multiplex PCR; TCRdb's copy keeps in-frame clones and lacks some. The sample consists of a few hundred thousand clones, less than 90% of them appearing once. Sequencing was done on a sample of PBMCs or T cells enriched from blood (not recorded which). Every receptor here comes from a woman in her thirties or forties who had recovered from COVID-19.

The V and J genes are TRBV5-1 and TRBJ2-2, with 12 bases aligning to TRBD1. This CDR3 spans 17 amino acids. Germline CDR1 and CDR2: SGHRS and YFSETQ. V was pared by 2 bases and J by 7 bases, with 9 bases of the junction left unmatched. The CDR3 protein is CASSFRGQGAFNGELFF. Here the CDR3 DNA reads TGCGCCAGCAGCTTTAGGGGACAGGGGGCTTTCAACGGGGAGCTGTTTTTT.

The chain employs TRBV2 and TRBJ2-3; the D gene is possibly TRBD1 (5 bases). CDR3 length: 14 residues. V shed 2 bases and J shed 0 bases, with 6 bases lying between them. The germline V gene encodes CDR1 SNHLY and CDR2 FYNNEI. The chain's CDR3 is CASSEQGSTDTQYF. For the CDR3, the DNA is TGTGCCAGCAGTGAACAGGGAAGCACAGATACGCAGTATTTT.

The rearrangement joins TRBV5-4 to TRBJ2-1; 12 nucleotides match TRBD2. Per the germline V gene, CDR1 is SGHNT and CDR2 is YYREEE (reference sequence). There are 17 residues in the CDR3. V dropped 3 bases and J dropped 5; count of bases not matched to a gene: 9. The CDR3 spells CASSSGLAGYADNEQFF. As DNA, the CDR3 is TGTGCCAGCAGCTCTGGACTAGCGGGATACGCAGACAATGAGCAGTTCTTC.

The V call is TRBV29-1, the J call TRBJ1-1; D call uncertain. The CDR3 totals 13 residues. V lost 0 bases and J lost 13, with 18 bases in between. Germline V CDR1 and CDR2: SQVTM, ANQGSEA. The CDR3 DNA is TGCAGCGTTGAAGACGTAAAGGCAGGCTACGGTTTCTTT. Residues: CSVEDVKAGYGFF.

The rearrangement uses TRBV7-8 and TRBJ1-2; D call uncertain. The germline gives CDR1 SGHVS, CDR2 FQNEAQ. The CDR3 is 12 amino acids. The V end was cut by 3 bases, the J end by 2 bases, with 4 bases between. The CDR3: CASSFFNYGYTF. CDR3 nucleotides: TGTGCCAGCAGCTTCTTCAACTATGGCTACACCTTC.

This clone has a single count. The CDR3 nucleotides read TGTGCCATCAGTGAGGTTTTGAAGCTTGGCACCATATATTTT. Translation: CAISEVLKLGTIYF. This sequence joins TRBV10-3 and TRBJ1-3, with D hard to call. The V gene lost 2 bases and the J gene lost 9 bases, with 14 bases spanning the gap. This CDR3 spans 14 amino acids. CDR1 and CDR2 from the germline V gene are ENHRY and SYGVKD.

V and J are TRBV4-2 and TRBJ1-5, with 9 bases identical to TRBD1. The V segment lost 4 bases and the J segment 6 bases; nucleotides outside the gene matches: 1. CDR1 LGHNA and CDR2 YNFKEQ come from the germline V gene. The CDR3 extends over 13 amino acids. CDR3 residues: CASSRGQGQPQHF. The CDR3 nucleotides are TGTGCCAGCAGCCGGGGACAGGGTCAGCCCCAGCATTTT.

The chain couples TRBV4-1 to TRBJ2-7; D call uncertain. Per germline, CDR1 MGHRA and CDR2 YSYEKL. This CDR3 contains 14 residues. The V end was cut by 4 bases, the J end by 1 base, with 11 bases between. Written as DNA, the CDR3 is TGCGCCAGCAGCCTCCTGCCGGGTTCCTACGAGCAGTACGTC. Its translation: CASSLLPGSYEQYV.

The V and J genes are TRBV19 and TRBJ1-1; D is uncertain. CDR1 is LNHDA and CDR2 is SQIVND in the germline V gene (reference sequence). CDR3 length equals 13 residues. The ends were cut back, 0 bases at V and 8 bases at J, with 10 bases in the middle. The CDR3 nucleotides read TGTGCCAGTAGTATAGATTCACAGACGGAAGCTTTCTTT. It translates to CASSIDSQTEAFF.